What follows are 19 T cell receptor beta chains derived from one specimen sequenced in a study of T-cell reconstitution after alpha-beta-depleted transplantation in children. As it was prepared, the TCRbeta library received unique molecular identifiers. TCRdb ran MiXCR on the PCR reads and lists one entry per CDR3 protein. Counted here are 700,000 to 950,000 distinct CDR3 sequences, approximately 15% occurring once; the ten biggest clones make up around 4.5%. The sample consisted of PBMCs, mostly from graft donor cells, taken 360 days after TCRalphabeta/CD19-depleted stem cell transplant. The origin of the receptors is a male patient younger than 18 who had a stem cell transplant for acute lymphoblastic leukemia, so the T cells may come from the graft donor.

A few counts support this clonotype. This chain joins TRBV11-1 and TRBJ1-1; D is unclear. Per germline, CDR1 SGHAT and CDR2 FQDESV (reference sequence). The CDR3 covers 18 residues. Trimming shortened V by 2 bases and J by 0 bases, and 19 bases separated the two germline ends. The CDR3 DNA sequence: TGTGCCAGCAGCTTAATTAATTTCGGGGAAGATTTGAACACTGAAGCTTTCTTT. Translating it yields CASSLINFGEDLNTEAFF.

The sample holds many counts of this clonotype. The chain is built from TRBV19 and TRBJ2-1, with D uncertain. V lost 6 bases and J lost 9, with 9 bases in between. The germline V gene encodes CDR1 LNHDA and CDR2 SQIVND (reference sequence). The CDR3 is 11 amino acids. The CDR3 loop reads CASSRVGEQFF. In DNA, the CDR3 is TGTGCCAGTAGCCGGGTTGGTGAGCAGTTCTTC.

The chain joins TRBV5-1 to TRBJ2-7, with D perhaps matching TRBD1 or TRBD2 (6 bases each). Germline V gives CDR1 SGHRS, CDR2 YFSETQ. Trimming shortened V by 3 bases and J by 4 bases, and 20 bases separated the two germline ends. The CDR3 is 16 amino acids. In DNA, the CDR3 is TGCGCCAGCAGCTCCGAGCAGGGACTTCAGGGGTACGAGCAGTACTTC. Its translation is CASSSEQGLQGYEQYF. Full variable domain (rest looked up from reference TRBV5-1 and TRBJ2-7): KAGVTQTPRYLIKTRGQQVTLSCSPISGHRSVSWYQQTPGQGLQFLFEYFSETQRNKGNFPGRFSGRQFSNSRSEMNVSTLELGDSALYLCASSSEQGLQGYEQYFGPGTRLTVT.

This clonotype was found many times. CDR3 nucleotide sequence: TGCGCCAGCAGCCAAGTCCCGCGACTAGCGGTCAACACCGGGGAGCTGTTTTTT. As protein: CASSQVPRLAVNTGELFF. This chain joins TRBV4-1 and TRBJ2-2; 9 positions match TRBD2. Germline CDR1 is MGHRA and CDR2 is YSYEKL. After removal of 1 base from V and 2 bases from J, the junction contained 8 bases not matched to a gene. The CDR3 extends over 18 amino acids.

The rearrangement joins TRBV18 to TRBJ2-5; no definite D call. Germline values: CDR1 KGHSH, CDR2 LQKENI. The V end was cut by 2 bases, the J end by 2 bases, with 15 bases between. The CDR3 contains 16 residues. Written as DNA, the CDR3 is TGTGCCAGCTCACCAGTGGGCGCAGCTCCTCAAGAGACCCAGTACTTC. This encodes CASSPVGAAPQETQYF.

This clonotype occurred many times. The CDR3 region is CASSRRPGHPYNEQFF. The DNA for the CDR3 is TGTGCCAGCAGCCGCCGGCCGGGACACCCCTACAATGAGCAGTTCTTC. The rearrangement links TRBV5-6 to TRBJ2-1, with D perhaps TRBD1 (6 bases). Germline V gene data show CDR1 as SGHDT and CDR2 as YYEEEE. The CDR3 spans 16 residues. Trimming removed 4 bases from V and 2 bases from J, with 16 bases in between.

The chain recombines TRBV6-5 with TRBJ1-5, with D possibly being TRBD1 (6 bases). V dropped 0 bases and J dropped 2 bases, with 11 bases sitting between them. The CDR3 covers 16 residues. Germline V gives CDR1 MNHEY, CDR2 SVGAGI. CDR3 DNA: TGTGCCAGCAGTTACTCGACGGGGGCTGGCAATCAGCCCCAGCATTTT. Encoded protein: CASSYSTGAGNQPQHF.

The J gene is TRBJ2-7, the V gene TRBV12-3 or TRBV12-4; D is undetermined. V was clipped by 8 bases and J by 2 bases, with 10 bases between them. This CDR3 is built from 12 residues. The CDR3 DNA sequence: TGTGCCAGCTCAAATGGAACCTACGAGCAGTACTTC. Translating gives CASSNGTYEQYF.

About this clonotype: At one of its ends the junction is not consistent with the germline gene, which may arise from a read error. In nucleotides, the CDR3 is TGTGCCAGCAGCCAAACTTCCGGGACTAGGAGGATCTTC. Its translation: CASSQTSGTRRIF. The J gene is TRBJ2-1, the V gene TRBV14, with TRBD2 identical over 8 bases. The CDR3 extends over 13 amino acids. Germline V CDR1 and CDR2: SGHDN, FVKESK. Supplemented by reference TRBV14 and TRBJ2-1, the full variable domain reads EAGVTQFPSHSVIEKGQTVTLRCDPISGHDNLYWYRRVMGKEIKFLLHFVKESKQDESGMPNNRFLAERTGGTYSTLKVQPAELEDSGVYFCASSQTSGTRRIFGPGTRLTVL.

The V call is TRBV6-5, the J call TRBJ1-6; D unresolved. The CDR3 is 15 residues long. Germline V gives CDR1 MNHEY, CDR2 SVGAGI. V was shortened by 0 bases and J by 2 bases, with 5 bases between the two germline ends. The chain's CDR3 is CASSYSVPYNSPLHF. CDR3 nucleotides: TGTGCCAGCAGTTACTCGGTCCCCTATAATTCACCCCTCCACTTT.

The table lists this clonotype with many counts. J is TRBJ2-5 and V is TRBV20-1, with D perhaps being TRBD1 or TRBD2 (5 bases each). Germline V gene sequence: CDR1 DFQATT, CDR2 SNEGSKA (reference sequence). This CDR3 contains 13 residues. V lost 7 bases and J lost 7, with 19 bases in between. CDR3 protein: CSVIRTARGTQYF. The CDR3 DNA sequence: TGCAGTGTGATAAGAACGGCGAGGGGGACCCAGTACTTC.

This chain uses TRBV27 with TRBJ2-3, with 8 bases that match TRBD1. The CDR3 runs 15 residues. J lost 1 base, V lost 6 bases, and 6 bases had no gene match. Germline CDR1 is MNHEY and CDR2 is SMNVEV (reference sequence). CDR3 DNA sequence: TGTGCCAGCAGAGTCATCAGGGGGCGCACAGATACGCAGTATTTT. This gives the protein CASRVIRGRTDTQYF.

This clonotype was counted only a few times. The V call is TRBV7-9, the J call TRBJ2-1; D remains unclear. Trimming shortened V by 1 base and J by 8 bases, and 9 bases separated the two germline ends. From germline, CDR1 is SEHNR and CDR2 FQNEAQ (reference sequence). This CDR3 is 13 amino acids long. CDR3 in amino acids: CASSLVGVHEQFF. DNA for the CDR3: TGTGCCAGCAGCTTAGTTGGGGTTCATGAGCAGTTCTTC.

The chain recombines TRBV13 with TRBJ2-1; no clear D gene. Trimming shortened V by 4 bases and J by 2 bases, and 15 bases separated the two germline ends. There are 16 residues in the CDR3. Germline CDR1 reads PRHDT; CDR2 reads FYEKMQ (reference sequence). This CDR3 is CASSSGGSPTYNEQFF. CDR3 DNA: TGTGCCAGCAGCTCAGGTGGCAGCCCTACCTACAATGAGCAGTTCTTC.

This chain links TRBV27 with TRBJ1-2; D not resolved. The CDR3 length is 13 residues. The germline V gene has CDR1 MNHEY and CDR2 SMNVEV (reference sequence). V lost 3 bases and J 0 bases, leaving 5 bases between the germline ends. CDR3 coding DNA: TGTGCCAGCAGTTTCCGGTCTAACTATGGCTACACCTTC. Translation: CASSFRSNYGYTF.

The CDR3, as DNA: TGTGCCAGCAGCCGCCCGGACGGATCCTACGAGCAGTACTTC. It translates to CASSRPDGSYEQYF. This sequence joins TRBV4-2 and TRBJ2-7, with D unresolved. CDR3 length equals 14 residues. CDR1 LGHNA and CDR2 YNFKEQ come from the germline V gene. V was pared by 4 bases and J by 1 base, with 11 bases between.

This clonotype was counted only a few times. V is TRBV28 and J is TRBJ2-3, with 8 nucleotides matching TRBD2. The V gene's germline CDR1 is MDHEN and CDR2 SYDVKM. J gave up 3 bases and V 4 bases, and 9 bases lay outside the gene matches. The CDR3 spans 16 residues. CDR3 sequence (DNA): TGTGCCAGCAGTTCCCGAGGTAGCGGGACAACAGATACGCAGTATTTT. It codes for CASSSRGSGTTDTQYF.

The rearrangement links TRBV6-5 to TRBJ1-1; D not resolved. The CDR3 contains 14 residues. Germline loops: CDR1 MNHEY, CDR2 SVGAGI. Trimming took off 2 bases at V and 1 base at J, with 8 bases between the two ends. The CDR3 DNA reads TGTGCCAGCAGTTACCTGCAGGCGAACACTGAAGCTTTCTTT. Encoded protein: CASSYLQANTEAFF.

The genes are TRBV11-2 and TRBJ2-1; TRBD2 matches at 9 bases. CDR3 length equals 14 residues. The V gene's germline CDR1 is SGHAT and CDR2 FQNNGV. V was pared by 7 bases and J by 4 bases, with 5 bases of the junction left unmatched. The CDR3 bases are TGTGCCAGCAAGAAAGCGGGAGGTTACAATGAGCAGTTCTTC. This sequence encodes CASKKAGGYNEQFF.